This is a list of T cell receptor beta chains from one sample in a study of CD8+ T cells in alopecia areata. The repertoire was sequenced with immunoSEQ multiplex PCR; TCRdb's copy has only in-frame clones and lacks some. The repertoire holds 120,000 or so clones, with less than 50% as singletons. The sample taken for sequencing was NKG2D-low CD8+ T cells sorted from blood. These TCRs come from a human donor with alopecia areata. The CDR3 runs from the conserved cysteine through the conserved F or W. The D gene is left open where the match is weak. Where a row states a size, it is once, few, many or the class of an expanded clone; other rows omit it.

V gene	D gene	clone size	J gene	CDR3 DNA	CDR3 protein
TRBV29-1	NA	NA	TRBJ2-3	TGCAGCGTTGAAGGCGGAATTTCCACAGATACGCAGTATTTT	CSVEGGISTDTQYF
TRBV29-1	NA	NA	TRBJ2-2	TGCAGCGTAGATCTAGGGACCGGGGAGCTGTTTTTT	CSVDLGTGELFF
TRBV4-1	TRBD2	NA	TRBJ2-1	TGCGCCAGCAGCCCTAGCGGGGGGAGGTCGAGCGAGCAGTTCTTC	CASSPSGGRSSEQFF
TRBV13	TRBD2	NA	TRBJ2-1	TGTGCCAGCAGCGCCACCACTAGCGGTTCCTACAATGAGCAGTTCTTC	CASSATTSGSYNEQFF
TRBV5-1	NA	NA	TRBJ2-3	TGCGCCAGCAGCTTGGGGGCATCAGGGAACACAGATACGCAGTATTTT	CASSLGASGNTDTQYF
TRBV5-6	NA	NA	TRBJ1-2	TGTGCCAGCAGCTTGGCTCCCGGCGACTATGGCTACACCTTC	CASSLAPGDYGYTF
TRBV29-1	NA	few	TRBJ1-1	TGCAGCGTTGGATACAGGGCTGACGGCACTGAAGCTTTCTTT	CSVGYRADGTEAFF
TRBV7-9	NA	NA	TRBJ2-3	TGTGCCAGCAGCCCCCGGGGCACAGATACGCAGTATTTT	CASSPRGTDTQYF
TRBV29-1	NA	NA	TRBJ2-7	TGCAGCGTTGCTGGCGGCACCACCTACGAGCAGTACTTC	CSVAGGTTYEQYF
TRBV29-1	NA	NA	TRBJ1-2	TGCAGCGTTGTGGCTGGCTACACCTTC	CSVVAGYTF
TRBV29-1	NA	NA	TRBJ2-1	TGCAGCGTCCCGGGGCCTTTAGGGGAGCAGTTCTTC	CSVPGPLGEQFF
TRBV23-1	TRBD2	NA	TRBJ2-3	TGCGCCAGCAGTCAAACCGAGCGGGGGGGCAGGGATACGCAGTATTTT	CASSQTERGGRDTQYF
TRBV27	TRBD1	once	TRBJ1-2	TGTGCCACTATAACGGGACAGTTAGTGACCTTC	CATITGQLVTF
TRBV29-1	NA	NA	TRBJ2-5	TGCAGCTCCCCTTTGAGTTCGGAGACCCAGTACTTC	CSSPLSSETQYF
TRBV14	NA	few	TRBJ2-2	TGTGCCAGCAGCCAAGACGTCGGCGGGGAGCTGTTTTTT	CASSQDVGGELFF
TRBV30	NA	NA	TRBJ1-1	TGTGCCTGGAGATCCGGAGGTGAAGCTTTCTTT	CAWRSGGEAFF
TRBV14	NA	few	TRBJ2-1	TGTGCCAGCAGCCAGGGGGCCCGATACAATGAGCAGTTCTTC	CASSQGARYNEQFF
TRBV4-1	TRBD2	NA	TRBJ2-1	TGCGCCAGCAGCCAACCCAGCGGGAGGGGGGACAATGAGCAGTTCTTC	CASSQPSGRGDNEQFF
TRBV29-1	TRBD1	NA	TRBJ1-1	TGCAGCGTTTGGGACAGTGAAGCTTTCTTT	CSVWDSEAFF
TRBV15	TRBD1	few	TRBJ2-3	TGTGCCACCAGCGGCACCGGGACAGGGTCCACAGATACGCAGTATTTT	CATSGTGTGSTDTQYF
TRBV4-1	NA	NA	TRBJ2-7	TGCGCCAGCAGCCAAGATGGGGCCTCCGAGCAGTACTTC	CASSQDGASEQYF
TRBV27	NA	NA	TRBJ2-7	TGTGCCAGCAAAGGTTCCATCTACGAGCAGTACTTC	CASKGSIYEQYF
TRBV2	NA	NA	TRBJ2-3	TGTGCCAGCAGTCTGATGACGGGAGCTACAGATACGCAGTATTTT	CASSLMTGATDTQYF
TRBV29-1	NA	few	TRBJ2-7	TGCAGCGTTGACGGCCAGGGGTCCCCCTACGAGCAGTACTTC	CSVDGQGSPYEQYF
TRBV25-1	NA	NA	TRBJ2-7	TGTGCCAGCAGTGCGGTCGGCTCCTACGAGCAGTACTTC	CASSAVGSYEQYF
TRBV29-1	NA	NA	TRBJ2-1	TGCAGCGTTCTTTGTTACAATGAGCAGTTCTTC	CSVLCYNEQFF